The next 18 T cell receptor beta chains were all read from a single sample in a study of T cells in Graves' hyperthyroidism and ophthalmopathy. Researchers amplified the TCR beta CDR3 regions from RNA transcripts. HTBI primers drove first-round RT-PCR of the TCR CDR3. TCRdb reprocessed the multiplex PCR reads with MiXCR, giving one entry per CDR3 protein. The profile covers fewer than 450,000 distinct CDR3 sequences, with about a sixth appearing a single time and approximately 33% taken by the ten largest. The sequenced material came from blood. The receptor source for this set is a woman in her 30s with Graves' hyperthyroidism that later progressed to Graves' ophthalmopathy.

This clonotype was picked up many times. The chain uses TRBV2 and TRBJ2-1; D possibly matches TRBD1 or TRBD2 (5 bases each). The germline gives CDR1 SNHLY, CDR2 FYNNEI. V lost 2 bases and J lost 0, with 11 bases in between. The CDR3 contains 16 residues. This CDR3 reads CASSEFPGTSYNEQFF. The CDR3 DNA follows: TGTGCCAGCAGTGAATTTCCAGGGACCTCCTACAATGAGCAGTTCTTC.

The rearrangement joins TRBV29-1 to TRBJ2-1; TRBD2 might be the D (6 bases). The CDR3 covers 12 residues. Trimming removed 3 bases at V and 3 bases at J, with 6 bases between. Germline assignment: CDR1 SQVTM and CDR2 ANQGSEA. The CDR3 DNA follows: TGCAGCGTTGAGGAGGGCTACAATGAGCAGTTCTTC. It is translated as CSVEEGYNEQFF.

As concerns this clonotype: A much more abundant neighbour one base away suggests this may be a read error. The chain recombines TRBV20-1 with TRBJ2-1; 10 nucleotides agree with TRBD1. CDR1 DFQATT and CDR2 SNEGSKA come from the germline V gene (reference sequence). This CDR3 region has 15 residues. Trimming took 6 bases from V and 7 from J; bases not matched to a gene: 12. CDR3: CSAETGGPAGNEQFF. In DNA, the CDR3 is TGCAGTGCCGAGACAGGGGGCCCCGCTGGGAATGAGCAGTTCTTC.

There are many counts of this clonotype. This chain connects TRBV6-1 to TRBJ2-1; 11 positions agree with TRBD2. V lost 3 bases to trimming and J lost 4 bases; unmatched junction nucleotides: 2. The CDR3 length is 15 residues. Per germline, CDR1 MNHNS and CDR2 SASEGT. This CDR3 is CASSEASGGYNEQFF. The CDR3 nucleotides read TGTGCCAGCAGTGAGGCTAGCGGGGGGTACAATGAGCAGTTCTTC.

This clonotype appeared many times. The rearrangement links TRBV29-1 to TRBJ2-3; TRBD2 agrees at 10 bases. This CDR3 spans 18 amino acids. From germline, CDR1 is SQVTM and CDR2 ANQGSEA. Losses at the gene ends were 1 base for V and 4 bases for J; bases not matched to a gene: 14. The CDR3 DNA reads TGCAGCGTTGAAGCGGGAGCTAGCGGGAGTCAAAGGGCAGATACGCAGTATTTT. Protein product: CSVEAGASGSQRADTQYF.

This clonotype came up a few times. The chain couples TRBV4-2 to TRBJ2-2; 15 bases line up with TRBD2. The CDR3 spans 19 residues. Trimming removed 3 bases from V and 0 bases from J; junction bases left unmatched: 5. Germline V lookup: CDR1 LGHNA, CDR2 YNFKEQ. The CDR3 nucleotides read TGTGCCAGCAGCCAGATAGGGACTAGCGGGGGGCCGAACACCGGGGAGCTGTTTTTT. It is translated as CASSQIGTSGGPNTGELFF.

This chain joins TRBV28 and TRBJ1-3; TRBD1 might be the D (5 bases). The CDR3 length is 15 residues. Trimming left V 6 bases short and J 4 bases short, with 16 bases between. Germline lookup yields CDR1 MDHEN and CDR2 SYDVKM. In nucleotides, the CDR3 is TGTGCCAGCAGCCAAGACCGGGGGATCGGAAACACCATATATTTT. Encoded protein: CASSQDRGIGNTIYF.

This clonotype was counted a few times. The gene calls are TRBV19 and TRBJ1-5; D is unclear. Between the trimmed V and J ends, which lost 1 base and 4 bases, there was a span of 8 bases. This CDR3 has 14 amino acids. Germline CDR1 reads LNHDA; CDR2 reads SQIVND (reference sequence). Here the CDR3 reads CASSIVERNQPQHF. The CDR3 coding sequence is TGTGCCAGTAGTATAGTGGAGAGAAATCAGCCCCAGCATTTT.

The chain carries TRBV18 and TRBJ2-3, with D possibly matching TRBD1 (5 bases). CDR3 size: 16 residues. Between the trimmed V and J ends, which lost 0 bases and 0 bases, there was a span of 10 bases. The germline gives CDR1 KGHSH, CDR2 LQKENI. CDR3 nucleotide sequence: TGTGCCAGCTCACCACCGACAGCATCTAGCACAGATACGCAGTATTTT. Translated: CASSPPTASSTDTQYF. Filled out from reference TRBV18 and TRBJ2-3, the complete variable domain reads NAGVMQNPRHLVRRRGQEARLRCSPMKGHSHVYWYRQLPEEGLKFMVYLQKENIIDESGMPKERFSAEFPKEGPSILRIQQVVRGDSAAYFCASSPPTASSTDTQYFGPGTRLTVL.

This sequence joins TRBV11-2 and TRBJ1-4; the D is unclear. The CDR3 is made up of 18 amino acids. The germline CDR1 and CDR2 sequences are SGHAT and FQNNGV. Deletions cut 2 bases from V and 3 bases from J, with 19 bases between. The CDR3 nucleotides are TGTGCCAGCAGCTTATACTCCCCTGGTAGACCTCCTAATGAAAAACTGTTTTTT. Its protein product is CASSLYSPGRPPNEKLFF.

This clonotype was counted a few times. V gene TRBV3-1 combines with J gene TRBJ2-3, with 8 bases aligning to TRBD1. Per germline, CDR1 LGHDT and CDR2 YNNKEL (reference sequence). The CDR3 contains 15 residues. With 4 bases clipped from V and 2 bases from J, the junction kept 5 bases outside the gene matches. CDR3 loop: CASSRQGPATDTQYF. The CDR3 DNA is TGTGCCAGCAGCCGACAGGGGCCAGCCACAGATACGCAGTATTTT.

The rearrangement joins TRBV27 to TRBJ1-5, with D unresolved. V was pared by 5 bases and J by 1 base, with 21 bases between. This CDR3 has 18 residues. In germline, CDR1 is MNHEY, CDR2 SMNVEV (reference sequence). Here the CDR3 reads CASSPSGRPYSSNQPQHF. The DNA of the CDR3 is TGTGCCAGCAGTCCCAGTGGGCGGCCCTACTCAAGCAATCAGCCCCAGCATTTT.

The chain is built from TRBV12-3 or TRBV12-4 and TRBJ2-3, with TRBD2 matching 8 bases. V shed 7 bases, J shed 2 bases, and the junction held 5 bases outside the gene matches. There are 14 residues in the CDR3. CDR3 loop: CASTIAGYTDTQYF. Here the CDR3 DNA reads TGTGCCAGCACCATAGCGGGGTACACAGATACGCAGTATTTT.

This clonotype was observed at least ten times. The chain couples TRBV6-1 to TRBJ2-2, with TRBD1 matching 8 bases. Germline trimming cut 6 bases from V and 2 bases from J; bases unmatched to any gene: 8. The germline gives CDR1 MNHNS, CDR2 SASEGT. The CDR3 length is 16 residues. Here the CDR3 DNA reads TGTGCCAGCAGCACATTAGGACAGGGCAACACCGGGGAGCTGTTTTTT. It yields the protein CASSTLGQGNTGELFF.

This clonotype was seen many times. The rearrangement joins TRBV6-2 or TRBV6-3 to TRBJ1-2, with D tentatively TRBD1 (5 bases). Germline assignment: CDR1 MNHEY and CDR2 SVGEGT. The CDR3 consists of 16 residues. V shed 6 bases and J shed 7 bases, with 24 bases lying between them. CDR3 loop: CASSKQRDGGATGYTF. CDR3 in DNA: TGTGCCAGCAGCAAACAGCGGGACGGAGGAGCAACTGGCTACACCTTC.

This clonotype was detected ten times or more. CDR3: CASRLQAEGTDTQYF. The CDR3 DNA reads as TGTGCCAGTAGACTACAGGCAGAGGGCACAGATACGCAGTATTTT. The gene calls are TRBV19 and TRBJ2-3; tentative D call: TRBD1 (5 bases). The CDR3 contains 15 residues. Deletions cut 6 bases from V and 1 base from J, with 14 bases between. The germline CDR1 and CDR2 sequences are LNHDA and SQIVND (reference sequence).

The chain couples TRBV28 to TRBJ2-7, with D perhaps matching TRBD2 (5 bases). The germline V gene encodes CDR1 MDHEN and CDR2 SYDVKM. Trimming shortened V by 8 bases and J by 2 bases, and 10 bases separated the two germline ends. The CDR3 loop spans 12 amino acids. CDR3 protein: CASEDGAYEQYF. In DNA, the CDR3 is TGTGCCAGCGAGGACGGGGCCTACGAGCAGTACTTC.

This clonotype was seen many times. DNA of the CDR3: TGTGCCAGCAGTTTATCTAAGGCCGGAATATATGGCTACACCTTC. Translating gives CASSLSKAGIYGYTF. The genes are TRBV27 and TRBJ1-2; D is ambiguous. The V gene's germline CDR1 is MNHEY and CDR2 SMNVEV (reference sequence). The CDR3 is 15 residues long. Trimming left V 0 bases short and J 5 bases short, with 13 bases between.